This T cell receptor (beta chain) was documented in a study of T cells in Graves' hyperthyroidism and ophthalmopathy. TCR beta CDR3 regions were amplified from RNA. The HTBI primer set drove a first-round RT-PCR of the TCR CDR3. MiXCR, run by TCRdb on the multiplex PCR reads, gives a single entry per CDR3 protein. The repertoire holds approximately 640,000 distinct CDR3 sequences, about 18% seen once, with roughly a sixth in the top ten. The CDR3 runs 17 residues. With 2 bases clipped from V and 6 bases from J, the junction kept 7 bases outside the gene matches. Germline V CDR1 and CDR2: MNHEY, SMNVEV (reference sequence).

The material sequenced was blood. This receptor was taken from a man aged 50-60 years with Graves' hyperthyroidism. The rearrangement uses TRBV27 and TRBJ2-1; 13 nucleotides agree with TRBD2. The CDR3 DNA reads as TGTGCCAGCAGTTTAACTAGCGGGGGGGGGTCGGGCAATGAGCAGTTCTTC. Protein: CASSLTSGGGSGNEQFF.